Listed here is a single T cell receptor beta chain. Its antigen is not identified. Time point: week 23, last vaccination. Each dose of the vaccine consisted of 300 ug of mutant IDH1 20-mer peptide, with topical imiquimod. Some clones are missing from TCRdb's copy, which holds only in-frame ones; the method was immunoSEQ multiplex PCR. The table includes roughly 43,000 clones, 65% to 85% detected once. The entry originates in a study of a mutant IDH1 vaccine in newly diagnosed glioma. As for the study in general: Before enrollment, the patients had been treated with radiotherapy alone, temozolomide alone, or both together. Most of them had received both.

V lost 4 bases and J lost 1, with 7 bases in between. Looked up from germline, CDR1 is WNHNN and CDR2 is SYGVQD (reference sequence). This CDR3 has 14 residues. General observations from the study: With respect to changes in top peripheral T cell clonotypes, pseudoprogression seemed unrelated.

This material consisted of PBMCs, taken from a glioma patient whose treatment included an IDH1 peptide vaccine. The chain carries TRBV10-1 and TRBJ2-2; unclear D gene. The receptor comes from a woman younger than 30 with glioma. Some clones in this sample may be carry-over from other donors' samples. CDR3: CASSVRQNTGELFF. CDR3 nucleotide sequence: TGCGCCAGCAGTGTGAGACAGAACACCGGGGAGCTGTTTTTT.